Listed here are 22 T cell receptor beta chains from one sample, sequenced in a study of response to subunit inactivated influenza vaccine. TCRdb reanalysed the RT-PCR reads using MiXCR and keeps one entry per CDR3 protein. The repertoire includes 750,000 to 850,000 distinct CDR3 sequences, 18% of them detected once, and approximately 10% sits in the top ten. The sequencing used PBMCs from blood, collected more than 4 days after vaccination. These receptors were taken from a man aged 50 to 59 who received an inactivated influenza vaccine.

The chain is built from TRBV12-3 or TRBV12-4 and TRBJ1-2; D is possibly TRBD1 (5 bases). The CDR3 length is 14 residues. V was clipped by 0 bases and J by 5 bases, with 10 bases between them. CDR3 nucleotides: TGTGCCAGCAGTTTAGCTGTAGGGGTTTATGGCTACACCTTC. This gives the protein CASSLAVGVYGYTF.

This clonotype was counted only a few times. V usage is TRBV7-9 and J usage is TRBJ2-5, with D perhaps being TRBD1 or TRBD2 (5 bases each). CDR1 SEHNR and CDR2 FQNEAQ come from the germline V gene (reference sequence). The CDR3 has 14 residues. V lost 5 bases and J 5 bases, leaving 15 bases between the germline ends. CDR3 residues: CASSDMGVPETQYF. The CDR3 DNA is TGTGCCAGCAGCGACATGGGGGTTCCGGAGACCCAGTACTTC.

Ten or more counts support this clonotype. The chain recombines TRBV6-1 with TRBJ2-1; D gene unclear. V shed 6 bases and J shed 0 bases, with 12 bases lying between them. The CDR3 has 15 residues. Looked up from germline, CDR1 is MNHNS and CDR2 is SASEGT. CDR3: CASSPGFRSYNEQFF. In DNA form, the CDR3 reads TGTGCCAGCAGCCCCGGGTTTCGCTCCTACAATGAGCAGTTCTTC.

This clonotype was counted only a few times. This sequence joins TRBV20-1 and TRBJ2-2, with a possible D match to TRBD1 (5 bases). The ends were cut back, 0 bases at V and 5 bases at J, with 16 bases in the middle. Germline lookup yields CDR1 DFQATT and CDR2 SNEGSKA (reference sequence). This CDR3 is 16 amino acids long. Here the CDR3 DNA reads TGCAGTGCTAGAGATAAGCGCAGGGATTTGACCGGGGAGCTGTTTTTT. It yields the protein CSARDKRRDLTGELFF.

The chain carries TRBV15 and TRBJ2-7; D is possibly TRBD1 (5 bases). The V end lost 3 bases, the J end lost 2 bases, and 17 bases lay between the germline ends. The CDR3 runs 16 residues. Germline loops: CDR1 LNHNV, CDR2 YYDKDF (reference sequence). The CDR3: CATSRDLDSIPYEQYF. CDR3 DNA sequence: TGTGCCACCAGCAGGGACCTTGACAGTATACCCTACGAGCAGTACTTC.

This clonotype was detected a few times. This chain joins TRBV6-2 or TRBV6-3 and TRBJ2-7; the D is unclear. The germline V gene encodes CDR1 MNHEY and CDR2 SVGEGT. This CDR3 is built from 14 residues. Trimming stripped 0 bases from V and 3 bases from J, with 9 bases between. Here the CDR3 reads CASSYSLVSYEQYF. CDR3 DNA sequence: TGTGCCAGCAGTTACTCGTTGGTCAGCTACGAGCAGTACTTC.

This rearrangement joins TRBV4-1 to TRBJ1-6; no firm D call. The CDR3 consists of 18 residues. Trimming removed 0 bases at V and 5 bases at J, with 17 bases between. Germline loops: CDR1 MGHRA, CDR2 YSYEKL. The CDR3 DNA is TGCGCCAGCAGCCAAGATAGGCTGGGTTTTACGAATAATTCACCCCTCCACTTT. Translation gives CASSQDRLGFTNNSPLHF.

This clonotype was counted between two and nine times. The chain links TRBV7-2 to TRBJ2-3, with 11 bases lining up with TRBD2. The germline V gene has CDR1 SGHTA and CDR2 FQGNSA. The CDR3 runs to 17 residues. V lost 5 bases, J lost 2 bases, and 9 bases stayed unmatched. CDR3 nucleotides: TGTGCCAGCAGCCCCCGACTAGCGGGGCCTCCCACAGATACGCAGTATTTT. Translation gives CASSPRLAGPPTDTQYF.

This rearrangement joins TRBV9 to TRBJ2-1; D not resolved. Trimming removed 0 bases from V and 7 bases from J, with 11 bases in between. The germline CDR1 and CDR2 sequences are SGDLS and YYNGEE. This CDR3 has 14 amino acids. The CDR3 sequence: CASSVGLGPNEQFF. CDR3 DNA: TGTGCCAGCAGCGTAGGATTAGGGCCGAATGAGCAGTTCTTC. Combining the CDR3 with reference TRBV9 and TRBJ2-1 gives the whole variable domain DSGVTQTPKHLITATGQRVTLRCSPRSGDLSVYWYQQSLDQGLQFLIQYYNGEERAKGNILERFSAQQFPDLHSELNLSSLELGDSALYFCASSVGLGPNEQFFGPGTRLTVL.

The chain has TRBV7-3 and TRBJ2-2, with D tentatively TRBD1 or TRBD2 (5 bases each). The CDR3 has 13 amino acids. Germline assignment: CDR1 SGHTA and CDR2 FQGTGA. V lost 8 bases and J lost 5, with 12 bases in between. In nucleotides, the CDR3 is TGTGCCAGCGGGGGAAGTAGGACCGGGGAGCTGTTTTTT. It codes for CASGGSRTGELFF.

The chain recombines TRBV27 with TRBJ2-5; D is unresolved. The V end was cut by 4 bases, the J end by 4 bases, with 13 bases between. CDR1 MNHEY and CDR2 SMNVEV come from the germline V gene (reference sequence). The CDR3 is 14 residues long. The CDR3 DNA sequence: TGTGCCAGCAGTTCAACAGCAAAGGGAGAGACCCAGTACTTC. Its translation: CASSSTAKGETQYF.

V gene TRBV20-1 combines with J gene TRBJ2-2; weak D call: TRBD2 (9 bases). The CDR3 spans 17 residues. CDR1 and CDR2 (germline): DFQATT, SNEGSKA (reference sequence). CDR3 bases: TGCTGCGCTAGCGGGAACCGGGCAGGGGGCTTCCCCGGGGAGCTGTTTTTT. Protein product: CCASGNRAGGFPGELFF.

The rearrangement joins TRBV12-3 or TRBV12-4 to TRBJ2-7; D is uncertain. Trimming took 0 bases from V and 2 from J, leaving 5 bases between them. This CDR3 spans 13 amino acids. The chain's CDR3 is CASSLADPYEQYF. The CDR3 bases are TGTGCCAGCAGTTTAGCAGATCCCTACGAGCAGTACTTC.

This clonotype was seen many times. This chain joins TRBV2 and TRBJ2-5; D unresolved. The V gene lost 6 bases and the J gene lost 5 bases, with 7 bases spanning the gap. CDR1 is SNHLY, CDR2 FYNNEI, per germline. CDR3 length: 11 amino acids. CDR3 bases: TGTGCCAGCAGGTTGAGGGAGACCCAGTACTTC. It is translated as CASRLRETQYF.

This clonotype was counted between two and nine times. Germline and junction disagree at one end, which may indicate a read error. The genes are TRBV7-7 and TRBJ2-7; D possibly corresponds to TRBD1 (6 bases). CDR1 is SSHAT, CDR2 FNYEAQ, per germline (reference sequence). CDR3 length: 13 amino acids. The CDR3 spells CASSPWTADEQYF. The CDR3 DNA follows: TGTGCTAGCAGCCCCTGGACAGCGGACGAGCAGTACTTC.

V and J are TRBV3-1 and TRBJ1-5; D remains ambiguous. The CDR3 has 13 amino acids. The V end lost 0 bases, the J end lost 10 bases, and 10 bases lay between the germline ends. Per germline, CDR1 LGHDT and CDR2 YNNKEL (reference sequence). CDR3: CASSQDVRVPQHF. The CDR3 DNA is TGTGCCAGCAGCCAAGATGTTAGGGTTCCCCAGCATTTT.

Of note for this clonotype: This sequence may be a read error, since a much larger clone differs from it by one base. The V call is TRBV7-9, the J call TRBJ2-7, with D perhaps TRBD2 (5 bases). Germline CDR1 and CDR2: SEHNR and FQNEAQ (reference sequence). V was shortened by 6 bases and J by 6 bases, with 12 bases between the two germline ends. This CDR3 is built from 12 residues. Written as DNA, the CDR3 is TGTGCCAGCAGTCCCTCGGCGGGCGAGCAGTACTTC. This gives the protein CASSPSAGEQYF.

The chain has TRBV20-1 and TRBJ1-2; 9 nucleotides match TRBD1. Germline V gives CDR1 DFQATT, CDR2 SNEGSKA (reference sequence). The CDR3 sequence is 12 residues long. CDR3 bases: TGCGGAGGGACAGGGAATAACTATGGCTACACCTTC. The encoded protein is CGGTGNNYGYTF.

There are a few counts of this clonotype. The chain recombines TRBV6-1 with TRBJ1-2, with TRBD1 matching over 8 bases. Germline V gives CDR1 MNHNS, CDR2 SASEGT. The CDR3 consists of 14 residues. After removal of 5 bases from V and 6 bases from J, the junction contained 8 bases not matched to a gene. The CDR3 DNA is TGTGCCAGCAGTACCCGGACAGGGAGTCATGGCTACACCTTC. Translation: CASSTRTGSHGYTF.

This clonotype was seen a handful of times. This rearrangement joins TRBV12-3 or TRBV12-4 to TRBJ2-7, with 7 bases matching TRBD1. After removal of 6 bases from V and 0 bases from J, the junction contained 8 bases not matched to a gene. CDR3 length: 15 amino acids. CDR3 in DNA: TGTGCCAGCAGATCTGAGGGACAGAACTCCTACGAGCAGTACTTC. It codes for CASRSEGQNSYEQYF.

This clonotype has ten or more counts. The chain recombines TRBV24-1 with TRBJ1-5; no definite D call. With 5 bases removed from V and 1 base from J, the gap between germline ends came to 8 bases. This CDR3 has 14 residues. CDR1 and CDR2 from the germline V gene are KGHDR and SFDVKD. CDR3 nucleotides: TGTGCCACCAGTGCCACCCTGAGCAATCAGCCCCAGCATTTT. This codes for CATSATLSNQPQHF.

The chain uses TRBV7-8 and TRBJ2-7; 8 positions match TRBD1. The V segment lost 3 bases and the J segment 2 bases; nucleotides outside the gene matches: 6. CDR1 and CDR2 (germline): SGHVS, FQNEAQ. CDR3 length equals 15 residues. CDR3 bases: TGTGCCAGCAGCTTGCGACAGGGGCCAGCCTACGAGCAGTACTTC. Residues: CASSLRQGPAYEQYF. Variable domain in full (rest from reference TRBV7-8 and TRBJ2-7): GAGVSQSPRYKVAKRGQDVALRCDPISGHVSLFWYQQALGQGPEFLTYFQNEAQLDKSGLPSDRFFAERPEGSVSTLKIQRTQQEDSAVYLCASSLRQGPAYEQYFGPGTRLTVT.